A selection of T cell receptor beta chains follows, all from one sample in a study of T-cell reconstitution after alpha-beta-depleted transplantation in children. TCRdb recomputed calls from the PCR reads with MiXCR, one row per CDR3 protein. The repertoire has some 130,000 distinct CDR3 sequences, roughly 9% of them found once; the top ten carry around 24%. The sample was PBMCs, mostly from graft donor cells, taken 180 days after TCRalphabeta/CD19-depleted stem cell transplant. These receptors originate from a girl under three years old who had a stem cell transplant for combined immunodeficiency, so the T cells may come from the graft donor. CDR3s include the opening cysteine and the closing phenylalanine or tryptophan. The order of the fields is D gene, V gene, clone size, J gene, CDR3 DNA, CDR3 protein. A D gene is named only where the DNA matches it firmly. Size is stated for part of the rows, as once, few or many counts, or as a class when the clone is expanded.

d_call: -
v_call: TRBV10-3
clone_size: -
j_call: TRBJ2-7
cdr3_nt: TGTGCCATCAGTGCAGGTGGCAGGGCAGCCTACGACCAGTACTTC
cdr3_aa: CAISAGGRAAYDQYF

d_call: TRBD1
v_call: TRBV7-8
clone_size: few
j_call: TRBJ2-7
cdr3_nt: TGTGCCAGCAGCTTCTACAGGGGTACCTACGAGCAGTACTTC
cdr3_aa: CASSFYRGTYEQYF

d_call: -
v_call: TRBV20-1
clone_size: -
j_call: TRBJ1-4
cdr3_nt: TGCAGTGCGCACCGGGGCCCGAATGAAAAACTGTTTTTT
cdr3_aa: CSAHRGPNEKLFF

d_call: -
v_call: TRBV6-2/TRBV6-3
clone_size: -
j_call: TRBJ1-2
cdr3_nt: TGTGCCAGCAACCGGGACACAACCCCCTATGGCTACACCTTC
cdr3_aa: CASNRDTTPYGYTF

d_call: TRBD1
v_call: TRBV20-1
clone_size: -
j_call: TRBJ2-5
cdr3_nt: TGCAGTGCTAGAGATGGGGCAGTGACAGGGCAAGAGACCCAGTACTTC
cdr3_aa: CSARDGAVTGQETQYF

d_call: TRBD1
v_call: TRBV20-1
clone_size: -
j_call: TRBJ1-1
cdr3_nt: TGCAGTGCTAAGACAGGGTTATTGAACACTGAAGCTTTCTTT
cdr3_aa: CSAKTGLLNTEAFF

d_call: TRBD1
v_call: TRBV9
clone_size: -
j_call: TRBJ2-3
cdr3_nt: TGTGCCAGCAGCGGTTACAGGGGCAGCACAGATACGCAGTATTTT
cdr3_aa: CASSGYRGSTDTQYF

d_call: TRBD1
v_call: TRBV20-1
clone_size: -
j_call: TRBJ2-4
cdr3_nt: TGCAGTGCTAGGACAGGGTGGGAAAACATTCAGTACTTC
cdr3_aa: CSARTGWENIQYF

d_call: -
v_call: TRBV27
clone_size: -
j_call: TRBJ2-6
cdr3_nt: TGTGCCAGCAGCCCCGGCGTCCCCCCTGGGGCCAACGTCCTGACTTTC
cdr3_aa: CASSPGVPPGANVLTF

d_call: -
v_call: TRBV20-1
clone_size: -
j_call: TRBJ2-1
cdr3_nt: TGCAGTGCTGAGGAACTCTACAATGAGCAGTTCTTC
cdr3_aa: CSAEELYNEQFF

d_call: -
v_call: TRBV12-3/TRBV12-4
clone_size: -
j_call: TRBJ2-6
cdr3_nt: TGTGCCAGTCTGTCCTCTGGGGCCAACGTCCTGACTTTC
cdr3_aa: CASLSSGANVLTF

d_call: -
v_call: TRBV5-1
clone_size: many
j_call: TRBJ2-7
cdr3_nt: TGCGCCAGCAGGGCGACGGGGAACGAGCAGTACTTC
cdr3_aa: CASRATGNEQYF

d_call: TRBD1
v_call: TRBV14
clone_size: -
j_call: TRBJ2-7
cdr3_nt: TGTGCCAGCAGCCAAGATCTTGGACAGGGGGTATCCTACGAGCAGTACTTC
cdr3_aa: CASSQDLGQGVSYEQYF

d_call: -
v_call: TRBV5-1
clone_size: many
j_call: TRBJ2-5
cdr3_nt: TGCGCCAGCAGCTTGCGGGCCCAAGAGACCCAGTACTTC
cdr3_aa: CASSLRAQETQYF

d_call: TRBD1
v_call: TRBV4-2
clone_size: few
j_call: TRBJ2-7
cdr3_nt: TGTGCCAGCAGCCATCTGTGGAGGACAGGGATAAAGATGCAGTACTTC
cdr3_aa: CASSHLWRTGIKMQYF

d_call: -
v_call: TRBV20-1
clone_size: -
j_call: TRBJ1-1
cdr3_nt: TGCAGTGCTAGGGAGGCCCGCAGGGGGAACACTGAAGCTTTCTTT
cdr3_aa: CSAREARRGNTEAFF

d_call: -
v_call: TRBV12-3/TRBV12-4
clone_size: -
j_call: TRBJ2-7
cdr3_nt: TGTGCCAGCAGTTTCCAAAACAGCTACGAGCAGTACTTC
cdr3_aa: CASSFQNSYEQYF

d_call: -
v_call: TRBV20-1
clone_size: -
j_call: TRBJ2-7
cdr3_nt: TGCAGTGCTAGTGGTGGGGCGCGGTACGAGCAGTACTTC
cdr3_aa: CSASGGARYEQYF

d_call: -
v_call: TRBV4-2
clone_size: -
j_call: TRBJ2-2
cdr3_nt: TGTGCCAGCAGCCAAGATGGACATATCGGGGAGCTGTTTTTT
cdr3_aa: CASSQDGHIGELFF

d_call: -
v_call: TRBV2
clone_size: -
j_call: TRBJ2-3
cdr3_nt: TGTGCCAGCACCGGGGGTCCCAGGAATACGCAGTATTTT
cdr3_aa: CASTGGPRNTQYF

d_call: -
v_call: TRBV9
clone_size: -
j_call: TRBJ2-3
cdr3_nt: TGTGCCAGCGGGGTCCCCACAGATACGCAGTATTTT
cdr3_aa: CASGVPTDTQYF

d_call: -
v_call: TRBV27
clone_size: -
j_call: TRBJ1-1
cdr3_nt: TGTGCCAGCAGTTTACTTTTCCGGGGGCAGGACACTGAAGCTTTCTTT
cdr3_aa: CASSLLFRGQDTEAFF

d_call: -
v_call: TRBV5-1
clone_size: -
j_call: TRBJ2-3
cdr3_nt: TGCGCCAGCAGCTTGAGGGCGGACAGAGTCAGCACAGATACGCAGTATTTT
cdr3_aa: CASSLRADRVSTDTQYF

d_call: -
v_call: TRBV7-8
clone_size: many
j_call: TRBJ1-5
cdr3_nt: TGTGCCAGCAGCTTGGGGCAGTTTAGCAATCAGCCCCAGCATTTT
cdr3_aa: CASSLGQFSNQPQHF

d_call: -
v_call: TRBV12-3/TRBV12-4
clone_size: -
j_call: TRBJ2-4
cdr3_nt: TGTGCCAGCAGCCCGAGGGGGTTCACAGGGCGAAGAAACATTCAGTACTTC
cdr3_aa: CASSPRGFTGRRNIQYF

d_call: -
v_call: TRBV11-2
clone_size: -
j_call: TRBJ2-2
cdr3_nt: TGTGCCAGCACTTGGGACACAGGGCGCGGCGGGGAGCTGTTTTTT
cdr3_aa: CASTWDTGRGGELFF

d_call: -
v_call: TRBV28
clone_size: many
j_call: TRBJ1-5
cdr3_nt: TGTGCCAGCCTAGACAACTCTGCTCATAGCAATCAGCCCCAGCATTTT
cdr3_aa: CASLDNSAHSNQPQHF

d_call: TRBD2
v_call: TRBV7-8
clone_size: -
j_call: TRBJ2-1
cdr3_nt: TGTGCCAGCAGCCTGACTAGCGGGACCAACTCCTACAATGAGCAGTTCTTC
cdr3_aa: CASSLTSGTNSYNEQFF

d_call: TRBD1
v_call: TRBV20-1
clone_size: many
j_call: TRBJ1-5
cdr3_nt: TGCAGTGCAGGACAGGGGGCGGGTCAGCCCCAGCATTTT
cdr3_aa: CSAGQGAGQPQHF

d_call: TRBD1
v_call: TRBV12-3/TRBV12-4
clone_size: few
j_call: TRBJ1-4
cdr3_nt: TGTGCCAGCAGTTTCGTAGAGGACAGGGACGAAAAACTGTTTTTT
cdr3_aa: CASSFVEDRDEKLFF

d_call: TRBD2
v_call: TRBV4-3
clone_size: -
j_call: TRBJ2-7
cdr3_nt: TGCGCCAGCAGCCGCAAACCCCCCCGGGGCGGGAGCTCCTACGAGCAGTACTTC
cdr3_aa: CASSRKPPRGGSSYEQYF

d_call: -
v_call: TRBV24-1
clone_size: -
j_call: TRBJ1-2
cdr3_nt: TGTGCCACCAGTGATTTACAGGGTCTTGGCTACACCTTC
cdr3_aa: CATSDLQGLGYTF